This T cell receptor beta chain was sequenced for a study of blood T cell repertoires in COVID-19. Study context: From T cells, B-cell-depleted T cells, or PBMCs came the material, which was cDNA or gDNA.

Under the authors' procedure: Reference gene primer amplification gave estimated nucleated cell counts. Only in-frame clones appear in the TCRdb table, and some are missing; sequencing was by immunoSEQ multiplex PCR. V and J calls and clone size follow that table, whereas D and trimming were derived from the DNA. The data show some 260,000 clones, around 84% seen once. Details on this clone: The junction shows a germline mismatch at one end, possibly a read error.

This receptor was taken from a man younger than 45 with acute COVID-19. Sample: PBMCs or T cells enriched from blood (not recorded which).

In DNA form, the CDR3 reads TGTGCCAGCAGCTTGGCGGGGGATGTTGGCTACACCTTC. This translates into CASSLAGDVGYTF. The chain is built from TRBV5-1 and TRBJ1-2; possible D gene TRBD1, 5 bases. Germline loops: CDR1 SGHRS, CDR2 YFSETQ. CDR3 length: 13 amino acids.